The 8 T cell receptor beta chains given below trace back to one sample, sequenced in a study of siplizumab effects on memory and regulatory T cells. This table comes from immunoSEQ multiplex PCR, and its TCRdb copy is limited to in-frame clones, with some not included. Here the sample spans 90,000 to 120,000 clones, about 95% being singletons. The source material was Tregs sorted from blood. The receptors were gathered from a human donor in good health.

The chain uses TRBV5-1 and TRBJ2-6, with a tentative D call TRBD1 (7 bases). CDR3 length equals 16 residues. Germline V gene data show CDR1 as SGHRS and CDR2 as YFSETQ. With 2 bases removed from V and 3 bases from J, the gap between germline ends came to 12 bases. The CDR3 sequence is CASSLGGGDGANVLTF. The CDR3 DNA is TGCGCCAGCAGCTTAGGAGGGGGCGATGGGGCCAACGTCCTGACTTTC.

As concerns this clone: An end of the junction does not agree with germline; a read error may underlie this. The chain is built from TRBV7-2 and TRBJ1-1; TRBD1 is a possible D gene (5 bases). Germline V gene data show CDR1 as SGHTA and CDR2 as FQGNSA. This CDR3 is built from 11 residues. The CDR3, as DNA: TGTGCCAGCAGTCGGGACCAAGCTCAAAGGTTT. Encoded protein: CASSRDQAQRF.

V gene TRBV18 combines with J gene TRBJ1-1; D is unresolved. The CDR3 totals 15 residues. Germline CDR1 KGHSH, CDR2 LQKENI. The ends were cut back, 5 bases at V and 0 bases at J, with 13 bases in the middle. CDR3 coding DNA: TGTGCCAGCTCATCGGGAGGACGGATGAACACTGAAGCTTTCTTT. It yields the protein CASSSGGRMNTEAFF.

The chain employs TRBV21-1 and TRBJ1-1; TRBD1 is the table's D call, not checked against the DNA. TRBV21-1 constitutes a pseudogene. The CDR3 is made up of 16 amino acids. The DNA for the CDR3 is TGTGCCAGCCCAAACCAATCAAACAGGGATGGGACTGAAGCTTTCTTT. Encoded protein: CASPNQSNRDGTEAFF.

The chain uses TRBV5-1 and TRBJ2-2; D is uncertain. Germline V gene sequence: CDR1 SGHRS, CDR2 YFSETQ. The CDR3 has 17 residues. The V end was cut by 0 bases, the J end by 0 bases, with 12 bases between. In DNA, the CDR3 is TGCGCCAGCAGCTTGGTGGCAGGAACTACGAACACCGGGGAGCTGTTTTTT. This encodes CASSLVAGTTNTGELFF. Combining the CDR3 with reference TRBV5-1 and TRBJ2-2 gives the whole variable domain KAGVTQTPRYLIKTRGQQVTLSCSPISGHRSVSWYQQTPGQGLQFLFEYFSETQRNKGNFPGRFSGRQFSNSRSEMNVSTLELGDSALYLCASSLVAGTTNTGELFFGEGSRLTVL.

The genes are TRBV7-9 and TRBJ2-3; possibly TRBD1 or TRBD2 for D (5 bases each). The CDR3 is 15 residues long. Trimming took 5 bases from V and 5 from J, leaving 17 bases between them. Germline V lookup: CDR1 SEHNR, CDR2 FQNEAQ (reference sequence). CDR3 bases: TGTGCCAGCAGCGAAGGGACGGTAGTAGGAGATACGCAGTATTTT. It codes for CASSEGTVVGDTQYF.

The chain has TRBV7-2 and TRBJ1-5; TRBD1 matches 7 bases. Trimming removed 3 bases from V and 2 bases from J; junction bases left unmatched: 4. The CDR3 spans 15 residues. Germline lookup yields CDR1 SGHTA and CDR2 FQGNSA. CDR3: CASSLGGTGNQPQHF. The CDR3 DNA follows: TGTGCCAGCAGCTTGGGAGGGACAGGCAATCAGCCCCAGCATTTT.

V and J are TRBV15 and TRBJ2-7; D is possibly TRBD1 (6 bases). V was clipped by 0 bases and J by 4 bases, with 7 bases between them. Germline assignment: CDR1 LNHNV and CDR2 YYDKDF (reference sequence). The CDR3 has 13 residues. This CDR3 reads CATSRDGQYEQYF. The CDR3 DNA reads TGTGCCACCAGCAGAGATGGACAGTACGAGCAGTACTTC.